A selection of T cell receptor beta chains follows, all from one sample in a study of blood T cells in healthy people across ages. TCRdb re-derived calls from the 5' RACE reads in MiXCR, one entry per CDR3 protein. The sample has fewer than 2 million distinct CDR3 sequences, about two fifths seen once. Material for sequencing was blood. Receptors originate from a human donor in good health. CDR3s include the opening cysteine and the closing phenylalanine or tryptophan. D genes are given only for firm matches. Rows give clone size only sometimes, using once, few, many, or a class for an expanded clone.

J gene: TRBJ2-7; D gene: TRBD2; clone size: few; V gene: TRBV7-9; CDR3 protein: CASSGRGVNEQYF
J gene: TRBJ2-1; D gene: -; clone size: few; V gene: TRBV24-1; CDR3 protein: CATNTDSYNEQFF
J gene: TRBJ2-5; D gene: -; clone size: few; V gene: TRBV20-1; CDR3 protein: CSAREAVEETQYF
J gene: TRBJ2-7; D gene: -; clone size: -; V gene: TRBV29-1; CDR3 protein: CSVVGGGAYEQYF
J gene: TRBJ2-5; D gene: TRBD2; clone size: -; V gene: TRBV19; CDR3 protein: CARSKRGGEETQYF
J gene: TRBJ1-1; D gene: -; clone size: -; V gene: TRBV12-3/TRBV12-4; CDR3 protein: CASTQAGVGTEAFF
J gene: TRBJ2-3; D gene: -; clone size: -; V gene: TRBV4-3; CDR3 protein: CASSQAIADTQYF
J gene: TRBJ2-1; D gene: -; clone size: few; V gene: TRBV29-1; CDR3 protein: CSVASGVYDNEQFF
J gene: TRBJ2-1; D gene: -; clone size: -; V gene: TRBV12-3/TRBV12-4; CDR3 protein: CASSLGEDNEQFF
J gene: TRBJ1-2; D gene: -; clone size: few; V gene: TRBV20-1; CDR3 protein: CSAIPDINYGYTF
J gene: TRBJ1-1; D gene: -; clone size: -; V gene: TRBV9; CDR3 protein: CASSAGTMNTEAFF
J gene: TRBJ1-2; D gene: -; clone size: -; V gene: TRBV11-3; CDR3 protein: CASSLDSLNGYTF
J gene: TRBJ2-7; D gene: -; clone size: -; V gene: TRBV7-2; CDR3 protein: CASSLAASGRAYEQYF
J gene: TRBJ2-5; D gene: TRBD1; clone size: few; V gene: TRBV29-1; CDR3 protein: CSASGTGGEETQYF
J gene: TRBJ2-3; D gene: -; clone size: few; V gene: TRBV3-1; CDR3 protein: CASSPDTRGGGDTQYF
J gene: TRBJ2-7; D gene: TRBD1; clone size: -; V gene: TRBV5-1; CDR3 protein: CASSPQGQMSYEQYF
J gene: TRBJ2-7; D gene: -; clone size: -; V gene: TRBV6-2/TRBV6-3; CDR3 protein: CASSYRGYGQYF
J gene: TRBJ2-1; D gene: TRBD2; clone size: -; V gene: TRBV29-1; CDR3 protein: CSVPASGGDYNEQFF
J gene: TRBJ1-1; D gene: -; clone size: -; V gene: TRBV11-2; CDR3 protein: CASSLAGVDGAFF
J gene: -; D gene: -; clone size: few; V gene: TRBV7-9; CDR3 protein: CASSSTTTRDEQYF
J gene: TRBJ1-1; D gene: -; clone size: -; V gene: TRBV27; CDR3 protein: CASRRTRGENTEAFF
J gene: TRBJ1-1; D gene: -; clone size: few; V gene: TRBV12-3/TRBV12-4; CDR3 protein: CASTPQGFGTEAFF
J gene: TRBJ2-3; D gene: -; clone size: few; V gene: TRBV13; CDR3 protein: CASSSSGTYNTGTQYF
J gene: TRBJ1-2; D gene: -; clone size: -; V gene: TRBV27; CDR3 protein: CASSFTTESYGYTF
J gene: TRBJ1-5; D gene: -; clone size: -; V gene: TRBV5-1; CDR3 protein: CASSSIIQQPQHF
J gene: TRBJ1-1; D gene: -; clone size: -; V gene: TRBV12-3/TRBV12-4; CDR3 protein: CASSPPGIGDTEAFF
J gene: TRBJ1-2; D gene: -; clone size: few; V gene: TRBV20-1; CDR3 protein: CSARMASNYGYTF
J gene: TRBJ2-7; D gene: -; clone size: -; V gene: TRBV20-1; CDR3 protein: CSATLLATPYEQYF
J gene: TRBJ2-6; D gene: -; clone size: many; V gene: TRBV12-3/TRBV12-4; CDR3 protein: CASSRGLSGANVLTF
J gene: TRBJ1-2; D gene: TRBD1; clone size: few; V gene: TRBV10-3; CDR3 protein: CATGDRGREVYGYTF
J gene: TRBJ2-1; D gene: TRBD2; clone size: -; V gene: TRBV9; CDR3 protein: CASSAGLAGGLNEQFF
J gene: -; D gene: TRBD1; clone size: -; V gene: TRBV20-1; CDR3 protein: CSARDFQGAGEQYF
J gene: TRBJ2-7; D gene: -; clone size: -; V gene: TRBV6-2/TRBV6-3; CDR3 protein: CASSYYGAEQYF
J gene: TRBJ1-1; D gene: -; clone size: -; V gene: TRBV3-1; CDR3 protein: CASSQQRGGTEAFF
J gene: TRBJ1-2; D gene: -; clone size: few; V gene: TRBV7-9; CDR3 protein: CASSLSEGAEGYTF
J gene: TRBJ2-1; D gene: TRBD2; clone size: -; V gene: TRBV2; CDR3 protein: CASSHRPPRVAGGNEQFF
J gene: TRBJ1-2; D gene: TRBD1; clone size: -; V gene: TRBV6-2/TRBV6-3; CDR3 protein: CASSSAGTGMRSYGYTF
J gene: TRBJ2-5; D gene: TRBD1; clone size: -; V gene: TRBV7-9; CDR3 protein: CTSSSRTGGMETQYF
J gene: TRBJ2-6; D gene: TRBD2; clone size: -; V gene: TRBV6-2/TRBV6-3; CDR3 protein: CASTLAGGPSGANVLTF
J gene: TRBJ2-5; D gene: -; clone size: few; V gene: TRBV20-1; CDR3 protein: CSARLFEWGQETQYF
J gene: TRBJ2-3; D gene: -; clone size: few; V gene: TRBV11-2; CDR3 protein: CASSLNRAEETITDTQYF
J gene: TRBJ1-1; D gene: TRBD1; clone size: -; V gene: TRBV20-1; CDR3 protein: CSHDKGAGLTEAFF
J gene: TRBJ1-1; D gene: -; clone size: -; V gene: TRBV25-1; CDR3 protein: CASSESGAGTEAFF
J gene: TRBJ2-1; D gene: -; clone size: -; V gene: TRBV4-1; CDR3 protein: CASKLQGGGSYNEQFF
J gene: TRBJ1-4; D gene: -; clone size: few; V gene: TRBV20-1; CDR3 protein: CSARRSSGVREKLFF
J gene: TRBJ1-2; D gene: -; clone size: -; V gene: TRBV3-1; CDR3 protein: CASSQGEVGYTF
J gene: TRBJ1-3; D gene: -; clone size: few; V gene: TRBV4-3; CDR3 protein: CASSQYRGNTIYF
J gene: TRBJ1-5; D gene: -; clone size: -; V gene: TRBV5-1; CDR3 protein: CASTLGGGQPQHF
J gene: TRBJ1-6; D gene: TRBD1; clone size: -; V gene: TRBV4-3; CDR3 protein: CASSFITGDYNSPLHF
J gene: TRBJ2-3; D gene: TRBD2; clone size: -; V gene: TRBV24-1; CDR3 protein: CATSEGLAGGSDTQYF
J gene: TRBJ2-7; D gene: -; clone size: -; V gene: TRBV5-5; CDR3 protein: CASSFLLAQSYEQYF
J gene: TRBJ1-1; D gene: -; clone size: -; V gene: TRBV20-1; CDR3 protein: CSAGEQCTEAFF
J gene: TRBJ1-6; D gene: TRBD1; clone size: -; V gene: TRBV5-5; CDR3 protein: CASSGGTGFGSPLHF
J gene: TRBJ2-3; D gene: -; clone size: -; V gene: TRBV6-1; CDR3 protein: CASSRVMNTDTQYF
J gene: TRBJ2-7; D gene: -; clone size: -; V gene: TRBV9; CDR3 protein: CAKPGGSYEQYF
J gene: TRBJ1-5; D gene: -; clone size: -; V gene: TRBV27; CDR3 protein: CASSPSGMIISPQHF
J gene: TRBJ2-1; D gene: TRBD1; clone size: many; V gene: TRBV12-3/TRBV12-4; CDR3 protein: CASSFDRDRLNNEQFF
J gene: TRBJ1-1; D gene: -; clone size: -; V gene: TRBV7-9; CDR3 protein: CASSLDGEVEAFF
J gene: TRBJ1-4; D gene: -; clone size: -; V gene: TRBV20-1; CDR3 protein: CSARRTVTNEKLFF